In this sample, the clone carrying this TCR beta chain turned up a few times. Other nucleotide sequences in the sample specify the same CDR3. RNA extraction and reverse transcription yielded cDNA as sequencing template. Generated by immunoSEQ multiplex PCR, the TCRdb table keeps only in-frame clones and is missing some. The sample shows about 15,000 clones, about 63% of them seen only once. This sample stems from a study of CD8+ T cells in alopecia areata. Germline-derived CDR1 and CDR2 are SGHAT and FQNNGV. The ends were cut back, 5 bases at V and 2 bases at J, with 7 bases in the middle. The CDR3 has 12 residues. Obtained from alopecia areata patients were lesional scalp punch biopsies along with peripheral blood.

This sequence originates from a human donor with alopecia areata. The specimen was skin. V gene TRBV11-2 combines with J gene TRBJ2-7; no reliable D call. The CDR3 DNA reads as TGTGCCAGCAGCCTCACCCCCTACGAGCAGTACTTC. It translates to CASSLTPYEQYF.